These 21 T cell receptor beta chains share one sample of origin, sequenced in a study of T-cell memory formation after mild COVID-19. One entry per CDR3 protein, called by TCRdb with MiXCR from the 5' RACE reads. The sample consists of around 90,000 distinct CDR3 sequences, about 13% of them appearing once. The material sequenced was PBMCs or a T cell subset sorted from them (not recorded which). Receptor source: an adult woman who had mild COVID-19 (a few samples of this study predate the infection). Cell type and time point are not known.

The rearrangement joins TRBV20-1 to TRBJ1-5, with 7 positions matching TRBD1. This CDR3 is built from 14 residues. V trimming: 4 bases; J trimming: 4 bases; junction bases outside the gene matches: 7. CDR1 is DFQATT, CDR2 SNEGSKA, per germline (reference sequence). CDR3 region: CSAKGAGVNQPQHF. The CDR3 coding sequence is TGCAGTGCTAAGGGGGCAGGGGTTAATCAGCCCCAGCATTTT.

This clonotype came up a few times. V and J are TRBV3-1 and TRBJ1-4; D ambiguous. The CDR3 spans 15 residues. CDR1 and CDR2 from the germline V gene are LGHDT and YNNKEL (reference sequence). V shed 1 base and J shed 5 bases, with 11 bases lying between them. This chain's CDR3 is CASSQGYSSNEKLFF. DNA of the CDR3: TGTGCCAGCAGCCAAGGTTACAGTTCCAATGAAAAACTGTTTTTT.

This clonotype was seen only a few times. The chain uses TRBV11-3 and TRBJ2-2; maybe TRBD2 (5 bases). The V end was cut by 5 bases, the J end by 3 bases, with 16 bases between. The CDR3 has 16 amino acids. Germline CDR1 reads SGHNT; CDR2 reads YENEEA. The DNA for the CDR3 is TGTGCCAGCAGCGCCCGCCGGGGTTTTGACACCGGGGAGCTGTTTTTT. It specifies CASSARRGFDTGELFF.

This clonotype was found many times. CDR3 loop: CASSLTGAEAFF. Written as DNA, the CDR3 is TGCGCCAGCAGCCTGACAGGCGCTGAAGCTTTCTTT. The gene calls are TRBV4-1 and TRBJ1-1; tentatively, D is TRBD1 (6 bases). CDR3 length: 12 residues. The ends were cut back, 4 bases at V and 6 bases at J, with 9 bases in the middle. Germline assignment: CDR1 MGHRA and CDR2 YSYEKL.

This clonotype was seen repeatedly, ten times or more. The V call is TRBV15, the J call TRBJ2-3, with D unclear. The germline V and J ends were trimmed by 1 base and 4 bases, with 12 bases remaining between them. Germline V CDR1 and CDR2: LNHNV, YYDKDF (reference sequence). The CDR3 is 15 amino acids. CDR3 DNA: TGTGCCACCAGCAGAGCGCAGGCAGCCGCAGATACGCAGTATTTT. It is translated as CATSRAQAAADTQYF.

V and J are TRBV7-6 and TRBJ1-2; tentative D call: TRBD1 (6 bases). V was shortened by 2 bases and J by 12 bases, with 22 bases between the two germline ends. CDR3 size: 15 residues. Germline values: CDR1 SGHVS, CDR2 FNYEAQ. The CDR3 sequence: CASSLSGRMEGVHTF. The CDR3 DNA reads as TGTGCCAGCAGCTTAAGTGGACGGATGGAGGGGGTCCACACCTTC.

This clonotype was seen at least ten times. The chain employs TRBV12-3 or TRBV12-4 and TRBJ2-1; D gene uncertain. The CDR3 has 13 residues. V shed 1 base and J shed 4 bases, with 5 bases lying between them. CDR3 protein: CASSLEPYNEQFF. In DNA form, the CDR3 reads TGTGCCAGCAGTTTAGAGCCTTACAATGAGCAGTTCTTC.

This chain joins TRBV9 and TRBJ2-1; 12 bases align to TRBD2. This CDR3 comprises 16 residues. Trimming removed 4 bases from V and 8 bases from J; junction bases left unmatched: 10. Per germline, CDR1 SGDLS and CDR2 YYNGEE. The DNA for the CDR3 is TGTGCCAGCAGCCTCTATGGGACTAGCGGGTGGGATGAGCAGTTCTTC. This encodes CASSLYGTSGWDEQFF.

This clonotype has more than one count but fewer than ten. This chain links TRBV13 with TRBJ2-7; possibly TRBD2 for D (5 bases). There are 14 residues in the CDR3. Germline loops: CDR1 PRHDT, CDR2 FYEKMQ (reference sequence). V shed 5 bases and J shed 7 bases, with 18 bases lying between them. This chain's CDR3 is CASSPRAGGEEQYF. The CDR3 DNA follows: TGTGCCAGCAGCCCCCGGGCCGGAGGCGAGGAGCAGTACTTC.

This clonotype was recorded a few times. V usage is TRBV24-1 and J usage is TRBJ2-1, with D hard to call. The germline CDR1 and CDR2 sequences are KGHDR and SFDVKD. Trimming took 2 bases from V and 9 from J, leaving 4 bases between them. The CDR3 totals 11 residues. CDR3 region: CATSDSSEQFF. The DNA for the CDR3 is TGTGCCACCAGTGATTCCAGTGAGCAGTTCTTC.

This clonotype was observed a few times. The V call is TRBV2, the J call TRBJ2-7, with a tentative D call TRBD2 (5 bases). This CDR3 is built from 16 residues. Trimming removed 4 bases from V and 3 bases from J, with 19 bases in between. Germline values: CDR1 SNHLY, CDR2 FYNNEI. Here the CDR3 reads CASSVSGGRSDYEQYF. DNA for the CDR3: TGTGCCAGCAGTGTTTCTGGCGGGCGGAGCGACTACGAGCAGTACTTC.

In the case of this clonotype: At one of its ends the junction is not consistent with the germline gene, which may arise from a read error. The V gene is TRBV5-1, the J gene TRBJ1-1, with D uncertain. Per the germline V gene, CDR1 is SGHRS and CDR2 is YFSETQ. The CDR3 loop spans 11 amino acids. Written as DNA, the CDR3 is TGCTCCAGCAGCTTGGCTGGGGAAGCTTTCTTT. It translates to CSSSLAGEAFF.

This clonotype was found a few times. The rearrangement uses TRBV28 and TRBJ2-7, with TRBD2 matching over 10 bases. The V gene's germline CDR1 is MDHEN and CDR2 SYDVKM. The J segment lost 0 bases and the V segment lost 6 bases, leaving 5 bases of the junction unmatched. CDR3 length equals 15 residues. In nucleotides, the CDR3 is TGTGCCAGCAGAAAGGGACTAGCGAGCTCCTACGAGCAGTACTTC. Its translation is CASRKGLASSYEQYF.

The chain uses TRBV27 and TRBJ2-7, with 7 nucleotides matching TRBD1. CDR1 is MNHEY and CDR2 is SMNVEV in the germline V gene (reference sequence). The V segment lost 0 bases and the J segment 4 bases; nucleotides outside the gene matches: 9. The CDR3 is 16 residues long. This chain's CDR3 is CASSLSLARGWYEQYF. Written as DNA, the CDR3 is TGTGCCAGCAGTTTATCGCTCGCCAGGGGGTGGTACGAGCAGTACTTC.

This clonotype was seen only a few times. The V call is TRBV2, the J call TRBJ2-3, with D maybe TRBD1 (5 bases). CDR1 SNHLY and CDR2 FYNNEI come from the germline V gene. This CDR3 is built from 14 residues. Between the trimmed V and J ends, which lost 7 bases and 2 bases, there was a span of 13 bases. CDR3 DNA: TGTGCCAGCAAGGCAGGGTATAACACAGATACGCAGTATTTT. It translates to CASKAGYNTDTQYF.

The rearrangement uses TRBV4-2 and TRBJ1-1, with a tentative D call TRBD1 (5 bases). Germline V gene lookup returns CDR1 LGHNA and CDR2 YNFKEQ. The CDR3 totals 17 residues. Deletions cut 0 bases from V and 1 base from J, with 15 bases between. CDR3 amino acids: CASSQDGRESPNTEAFF. In nucleotides, the CDR3 is TGTGCCAGCAGCCAAGACGGCAGGGAAAGCCCGAACACTGAAGCTTTCTTT.

This clonotype has at least ten counts. V and J are TRBV6-1 and TRBJ2-2, with 11 bases fitting TRBD1. Germline V gives CDR1 MNHNS, CDR2 SASEGT. Losses at the gene ends were 1 base for V and 6 bases for J; bases not matched to a gene: 1. The length of the CDR3 is 15 residues. The CDR3 region has the DNA TGTGCCAGCAGTGAAGGGACAGGGGGCGCCGGGGAGCTGTTTTTT. Translating gives CASSEGTGGAGELFF.

This clonotype was detected a few times. The chain joins TRBV24-1 to TRBJ2-1; possibly TRBD1 or TRBD2 for D (7 bases each). Between the trimmed V and J ends, which lost 2 bases and 4 bases, there was a span of 14 bases. Germline V gives CDR1 KGHDR, CDR2 SFDVKD. The CDR3 spans 16 residues. The CDR3 nucleotides read TGTGCCACCAGTGATTCCCGACAGGGAGGGTACAATGAGCAGTTCTTC. Protein product: CATSDSRQGGYNEQFF.

The table lists this clonotype with a few counts. V usage is TRBV5-6 and J usage is TRBJ2-7; TRBD1 is a possible D gene (5 bases). CDR1 SGHDT and CDR2 YYEEEE come from the germline V gene. Trimming removed 5 bases at V and 3 bases at J, with 9 bases between. The CDR3 length is 12 residues. The CDR3 DNA sequence: TGTGCCAGCAGTTCAGGGAACTACGAGCAGTACTTC. It yields the protein CASSSGNYEQYF.

The V and J genes are TRBV19 and TRBJ1-5; maybe TRBD1 (5 bases). V gave up 3 bases and J gave up 4 bases, with 13 bases separating them. CDR1 is LNHDA and CDR2 is SQIVND in the germline V gene (reference sequence). The CDR3 has 15 amino acids. This CDR3 is CASSIIEGLNQPQHF. DNA for the CDR3: TGTGCCAGTAGTATTATAGAGGGGTTAAATCAGCCCCAGCATTTT.

The chain joins TRBV12-3 or TRBV12-4 to TRBJ2-2; D gene unclear. V gave up 6 bases and J gave up 6 bases, with 8 bases separating them. This CDR3 is built from 12 residues. CDR3 DNA sequence: TGTGCCAGCAGGGACGGTTCCGGGGAGCTGTTTTTT. This translates into CASRDGSGELFF.